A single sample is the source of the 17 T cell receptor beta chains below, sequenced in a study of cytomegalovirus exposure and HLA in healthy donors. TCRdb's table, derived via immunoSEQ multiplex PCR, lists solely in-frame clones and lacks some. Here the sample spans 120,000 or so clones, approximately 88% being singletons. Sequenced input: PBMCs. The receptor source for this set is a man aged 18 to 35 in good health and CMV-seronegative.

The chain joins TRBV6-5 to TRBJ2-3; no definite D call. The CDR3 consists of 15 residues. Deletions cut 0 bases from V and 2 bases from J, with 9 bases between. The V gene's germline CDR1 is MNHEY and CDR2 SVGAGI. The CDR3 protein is CASSYSYGITDTQYF. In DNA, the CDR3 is TGTGCCAGCAGTTACTCCTACGGTATCACAGATACGCAGTATTTT.

CDR3 DNA sequence: TGTGCCAGCAGTTTCACAGGACCATACGAGCAGTACTTC. Translating it yields CASSFTGPYEQYF. The genes are TRBV27 and TRBJ2-7, with D possibly being TRBD1 (5 bases). Germline V gene sequence: CDR1 MNHEY, CDR2 SMNVEV (reference sequence). V was trimmed by 3 bases and J by 4 bases, leaving 10 bases between them. The CDR3 runs to 13 residues.

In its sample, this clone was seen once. Here the CDR3 DNA reads TGTGCCAGCAGCGTAGGTGGGCCGGGGGAGCTGTTTTTT. Its protein is CASSVGGPGELFF. The chain recombines TRBV9 with TRBJ2-2, with D hard to call. Between the trimmed V and J ends, which lost 0 bases and 8 bases, there was a span of 8 bases. CDR3 length: 13 amino acids. Germline assignment: CDR1 SGDLS and CDR2 YYNGEE.

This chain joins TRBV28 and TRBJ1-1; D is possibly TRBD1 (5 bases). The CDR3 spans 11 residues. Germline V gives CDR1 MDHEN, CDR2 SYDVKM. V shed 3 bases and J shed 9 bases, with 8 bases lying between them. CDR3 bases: TGTGCCAGCAGTTTTCGACAGCAAGCTTTCTTT. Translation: CASSFRQQAFF.

As DNA, the CDR3 is TGTGCCAGCCAACAGGGTCTATTCGGTGGCTACACCTTC. Amino acid sequence: CASQQGLFGGYTF. The rearrangement uses TRBV2 and TRBJ1-2; possibly TRBD1 for D (6 bases). The CDR3 is 13 amino acids. CDR1 is SNHLY and CDR2 is FYNNEI in the germline V gene. Deletions cut 8 bases from V and 7 bases from J, with 17 bases between.

The DNA of the CDR3 is TGTGCCAGCAGTTCCGCAACCGGGGGCACTGAAGCTTTCTTT. Its protein is CASSSATGGTEAFF. The V call is TRBV6-6, the J call TRBJ1-1, with a tentative D call TRBD1 (5 bases). Germline CDR1 and CDR2: MNHNY and SVGAGI (reference sequence). The CDR3 has 14 residues. Trimming took off 4 bases at V and 4 bases at J, with 13 bases between the two ends.

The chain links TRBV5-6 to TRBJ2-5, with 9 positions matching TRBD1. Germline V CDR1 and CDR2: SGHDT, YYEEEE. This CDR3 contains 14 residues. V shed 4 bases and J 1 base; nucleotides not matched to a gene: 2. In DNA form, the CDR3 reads TGTGCCAGCAGCCGGGGACAGGGCCAAGAGACCCAGTACTTC. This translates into CASSRGQGQETQYF.

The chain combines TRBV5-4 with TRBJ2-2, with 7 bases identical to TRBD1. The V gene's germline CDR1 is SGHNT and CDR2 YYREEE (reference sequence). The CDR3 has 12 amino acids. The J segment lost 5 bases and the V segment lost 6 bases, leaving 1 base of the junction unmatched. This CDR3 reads CASIQGTGELFF. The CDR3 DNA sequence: TGTGCCAGCATACAGGGGACCGGGGAGCTGTTTTTT. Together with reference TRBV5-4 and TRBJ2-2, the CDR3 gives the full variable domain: ETGVTQSPTHLIKTRGQQVTLRCSSQSGHNTVSWYQQALGQGPQFIFQYYREEENGRGNFPPRFSGLQFPNYSSELNVNALELDDSALYLCASIQGTGELFFGEGSRLTVL.

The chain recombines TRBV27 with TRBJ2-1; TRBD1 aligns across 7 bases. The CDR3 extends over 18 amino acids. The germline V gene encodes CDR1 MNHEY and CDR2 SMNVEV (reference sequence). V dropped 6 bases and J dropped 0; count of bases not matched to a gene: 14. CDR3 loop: CASRTGIQADSSYNEQFF. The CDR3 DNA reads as TGTGCCAGCAGGACAGGGATCCAGGCGGATAGCTCCTACAATGAGCAGTTCTTC.

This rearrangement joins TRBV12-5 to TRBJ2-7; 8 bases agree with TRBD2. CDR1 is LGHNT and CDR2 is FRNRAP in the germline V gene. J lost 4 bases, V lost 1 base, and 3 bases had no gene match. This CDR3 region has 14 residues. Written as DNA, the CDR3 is TGTGCTAGTGGTTTGGCGGGAGGGCGATACGAGCAGTACTTC. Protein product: CASGLAGGRYEQYF.

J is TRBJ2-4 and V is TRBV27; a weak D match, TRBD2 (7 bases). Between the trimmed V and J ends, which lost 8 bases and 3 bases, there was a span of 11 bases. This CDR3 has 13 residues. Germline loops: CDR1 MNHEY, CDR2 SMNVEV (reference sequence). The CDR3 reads CASWGGGKNIQYF. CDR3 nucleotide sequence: TGTGCCAGCTGGGGGGGCGGCAAAAACATTCAGTACTTC.

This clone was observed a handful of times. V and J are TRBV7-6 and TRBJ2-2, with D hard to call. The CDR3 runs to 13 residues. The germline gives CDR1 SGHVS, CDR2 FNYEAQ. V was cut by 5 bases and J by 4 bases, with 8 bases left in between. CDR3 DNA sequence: TGTGCCAGCAGCCACCTCGGCACCGGGGAGCTGTTTTTT. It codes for CASSHLGTGELFF.

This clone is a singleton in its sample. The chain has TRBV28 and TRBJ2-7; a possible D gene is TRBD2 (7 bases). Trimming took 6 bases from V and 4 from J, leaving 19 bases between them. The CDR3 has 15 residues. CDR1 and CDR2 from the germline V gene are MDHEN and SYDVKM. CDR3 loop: CASRYPSSGTYEQYF. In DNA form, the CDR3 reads TGTGCCAGCAGGTACCCCTCCAGCGGGACATACGAGCAGTACTTC.

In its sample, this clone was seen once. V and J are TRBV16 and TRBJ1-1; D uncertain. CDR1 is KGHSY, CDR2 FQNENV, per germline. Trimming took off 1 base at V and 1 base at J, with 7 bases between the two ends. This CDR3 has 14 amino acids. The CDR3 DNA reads TGTGCCAGCAGCCAATTGAGACAGAACACTGAAGCTTTCTTT. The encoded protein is CASSQLRQNTEAFF.

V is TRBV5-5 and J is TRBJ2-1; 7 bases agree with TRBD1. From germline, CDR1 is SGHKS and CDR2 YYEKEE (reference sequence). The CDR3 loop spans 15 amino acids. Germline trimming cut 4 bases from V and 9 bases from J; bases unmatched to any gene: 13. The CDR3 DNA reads TGTGCCAGCAGCACTGGACAGGTTAGCGTAGGTGAGCAGTTCTTC. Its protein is CASSTGQVSVGEQFF.

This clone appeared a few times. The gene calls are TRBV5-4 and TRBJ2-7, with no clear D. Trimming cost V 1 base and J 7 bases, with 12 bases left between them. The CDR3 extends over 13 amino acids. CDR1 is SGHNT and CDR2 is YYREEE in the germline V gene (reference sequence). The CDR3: CASSLIPTEEQYF. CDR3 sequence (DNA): TGTGCCAGCAGCTTGATACCGACTGAGGAGCAGTACTTC.

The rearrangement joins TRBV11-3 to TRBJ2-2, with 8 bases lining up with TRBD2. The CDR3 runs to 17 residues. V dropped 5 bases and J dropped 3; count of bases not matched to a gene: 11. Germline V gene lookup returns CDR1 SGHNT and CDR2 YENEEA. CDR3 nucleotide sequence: TGTGCCAGCAGCCAACCGCGGACGCGGGAGGACACCGGGGAGCTGTTTTTT. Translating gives CASSQPRTREDTGELFF.